This entry describes one T cell receptor (beta chain). This entry is derived from a study of T cell changes during pregnancy in multiple sclerosis. The CDR3 contains 16 residues. The junction had 3 bases not matched to a gene; V was cut back by 0 bases and J by 1 base. CDR1 and CDR2 (germline): MNHNY, SVGAGI (reference sequence). The protocol was immunoSEQ multiplex PCR, while the TCRdb copy is restricted to in-frame clones and leaves out a portion. The sample lists around 110,000 clones; roughly nine tenths were seen once. The chain employs TRBV6-6 and TRBJ1-2; 9 nucleotides match TRBD1. Here the sequenced sample was peripheral blood, taken in the third trimester of pregnancy. The source of this sequence is a female donor with multiple sclerosis, enrolled in a pregnancy study. The CDR3 coding sequence is TGTGCCAGCAGTTACTCCGGGACAGGGCTTAACTATGGCTACACCTTC. Its translation: CASSYSGTGLNYGYTF.